Detailed here is one T cell receptor beta chain. After isolation, RNA underwent reverse transcription to generate cDNA as the sequencing template. TCRdb's copy holds only in-frame clones and misses some; the assay was immunoSEQ multiplex PCR. The repertoire has around 99,000 clones, 84% of them found once; the top ten carry around a quarter. The data are from a study of CD8+ T cells in alopecia areata. Study details: Tofacitinib therapy lasting 6 to 18 months was followed by 6 months off drug. Scoring of severity for treated patients was based on percentage of affected scalp area.

Germline lookup yields CDR1 SGHDT and CDR2 YYEEEE. Trimming took off 4 bases at V and 5 bases at J, with 15 bases between the two ends. This CDR3 spans 14 amino acids. As for treatment: oral pan-JAK inhibitor, 5-10 mg twice daily. This TCR derives from a human donor with alopecia areata. The sequencing used CD8+ T cells sorted from blood, collected at week 24, from a patient treated with tofacitinib. The chain links TRBV5-6 to TRBJ2-5; TRBD1 might be the D (5 bases). CDR3 sequence: CASSARQIRETQYF. In DNA, the CDR3 is TGTGCCAGCAGCGCTAGACAGATCAGGGAGACCCAGTACTTC.